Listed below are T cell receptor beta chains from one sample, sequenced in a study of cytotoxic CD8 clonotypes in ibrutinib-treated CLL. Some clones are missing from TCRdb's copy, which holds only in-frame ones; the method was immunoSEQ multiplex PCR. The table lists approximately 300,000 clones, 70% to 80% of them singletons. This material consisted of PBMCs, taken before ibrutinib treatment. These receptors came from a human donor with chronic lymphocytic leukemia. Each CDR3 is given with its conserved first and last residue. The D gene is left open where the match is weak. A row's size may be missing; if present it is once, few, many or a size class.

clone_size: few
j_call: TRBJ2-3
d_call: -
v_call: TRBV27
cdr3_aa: CASSLGGKGTDTQYF
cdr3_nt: TGTGCCAGCAGTTTGGGCGGGAAAGGCACAGATACGCAGTATTTT

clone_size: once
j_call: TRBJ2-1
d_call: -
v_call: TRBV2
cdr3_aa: CASSVIAGTYNEQFF
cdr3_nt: TGTGCCAGCAGTGTGATTGCGGGAACCTACAATGAGCAGTTCTTC

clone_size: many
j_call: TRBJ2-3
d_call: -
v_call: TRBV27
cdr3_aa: CASSLAGAGNTDTQYF
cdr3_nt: TGTGCCAGCAGTTTAGCCGGGGCGGGAAACACAGATACGCAGTATTTT

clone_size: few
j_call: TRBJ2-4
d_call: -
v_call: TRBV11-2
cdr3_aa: CASSSLNIQYF
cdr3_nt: TGTGCCAGCAGCTCACTGAACATTCAGTACTTC

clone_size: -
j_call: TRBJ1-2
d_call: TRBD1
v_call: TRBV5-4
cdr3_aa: CASSLPWTGGNYGYTF
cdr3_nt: TGTGCCAGCAGCTTACCGTGGACAGGGGGCAACTATGGCTACACCTTC

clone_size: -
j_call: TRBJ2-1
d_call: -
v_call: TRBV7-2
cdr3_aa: CASSRFESGRYNEQFF
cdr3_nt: TGTGCCAGCAGCCGCTTTGAGAGCGGGCGCTACAATGAGCAGTTCTTC

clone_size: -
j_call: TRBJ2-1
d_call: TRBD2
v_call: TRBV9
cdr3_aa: CASSPRPSGESSYNEQFF
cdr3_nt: TGTGCCAGCAGCCCGCGACCTAGCGGGGAGAGCTCCTACAATGAGCAGTTCTTC

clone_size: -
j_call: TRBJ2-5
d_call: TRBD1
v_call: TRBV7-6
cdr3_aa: CASSSGQGAGETQYF
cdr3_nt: TGTGCCAGCAGCTCGGGACAGGGGGCAGGAGAGACCCAGTACTTC

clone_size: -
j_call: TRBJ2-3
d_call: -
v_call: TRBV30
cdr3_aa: CAWSVRVLARGGQYF
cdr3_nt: TGTGCCTGGAGTGTACGGGTCTTAGCGAGAGGGGGGCAGTATTTT

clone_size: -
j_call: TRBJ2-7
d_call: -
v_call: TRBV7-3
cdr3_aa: CASSLTKTGPYEQYF
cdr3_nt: TGTGCCAGCAGCTTAACGAAAACGGGGCCCTACGAGCAGTACTTC

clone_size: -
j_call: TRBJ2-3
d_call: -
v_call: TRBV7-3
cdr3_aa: CASSLMEGAGTDTQYF
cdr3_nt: TGTGCCAGCAGCTTAATGGAGGGGGCGGGCACAGATACGCAGTATTTT

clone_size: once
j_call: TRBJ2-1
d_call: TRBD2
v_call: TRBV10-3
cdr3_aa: CAISEPRLAGDMYNEQFF
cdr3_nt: TGTGCCATCAGTGAGCCCCGACTAGCGGGAGATATGTACAATGAGCAGTTCTTC

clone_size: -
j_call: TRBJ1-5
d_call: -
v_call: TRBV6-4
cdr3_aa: CASSDGGGQPQHF
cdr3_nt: TGTGCCAGCAGTGACGGGGGAGGACAGCCCCAGCATTTT

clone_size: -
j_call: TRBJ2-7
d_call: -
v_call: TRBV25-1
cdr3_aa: CASADLAGGLYEQYF
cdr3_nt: TGTGCCAGCGCGGATCTAGCAGGGGGACTCTACGAGCAGTACTTC

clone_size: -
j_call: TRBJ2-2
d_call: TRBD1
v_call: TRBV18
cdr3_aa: CASSPPFGQGTGELFF
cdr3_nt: TGTGCCAGCTCACCACCGTTCGGACAGGGCACCGGGGAGCTGTTTTTT

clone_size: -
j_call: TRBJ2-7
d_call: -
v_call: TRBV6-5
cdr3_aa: CASSYSFEAYEQYF
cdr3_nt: TGTGCCAGCAGTTACTCGTTTGAGGCCTACGAGCAGTACTTC

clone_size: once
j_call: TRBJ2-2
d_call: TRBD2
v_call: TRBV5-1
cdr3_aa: CASSLTSGKTGELFF
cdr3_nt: TGCGCCAGCAGCTTGACCAGCGGGAAAACCGGGGAGCTGTTTTTT

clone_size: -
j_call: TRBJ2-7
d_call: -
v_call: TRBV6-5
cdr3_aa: CASSYSSRAYEQYF
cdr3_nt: TGTGCCAGCAGTTACTCGAGTAGGGCCTACGAGCAGTACTTC

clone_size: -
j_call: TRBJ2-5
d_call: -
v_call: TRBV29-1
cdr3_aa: CSVGTSQETQYF
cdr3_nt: TGCAGCGTCGGGACTTCCCAAGAGACCCAGTACTTC

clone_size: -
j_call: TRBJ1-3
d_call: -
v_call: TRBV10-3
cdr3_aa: CAISESRSTIYF
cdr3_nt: TGTGCCATCAGTGAGTCGAGGAGCACCATATATTTT

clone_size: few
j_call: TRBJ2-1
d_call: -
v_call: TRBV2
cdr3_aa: CASSEYNEQFF
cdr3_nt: TGTGCCAGCAGTGAGTACAATGAGCAGTTCTTC

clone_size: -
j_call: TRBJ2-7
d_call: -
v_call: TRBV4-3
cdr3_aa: CASSQDQGSGEQYF
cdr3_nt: TGCGCCAGCAGCCAAGACCAGGGATCTGGGGAGCAGTACTTC